The rows below give T cell receptor beta chains drawn from one sample of a study of blood T cell repertoires in COVID-19. Method: immunoSEQ multiplex PCR; TCRdb's copy keeps in-frame clones and lacks some. Altogether over 130,000 clones are present, around four fifths being singletons, with the ten largest covering less than 4.5%. Material for sequencing was peripheral blood. The receptors originated from an elderly woman with acute or convalescent COVID-19. Each CDR3 is given without its conserved first and last residue. The D gene is left open where the match is weak. Rows give clone size only sometimes, using once, few, many, or a class for an expanded clone.

J gene,D gene,V gene,CDR3 length,clone size,CDR3 protein
TRBJ1-1,NA,TRBV5-6,13,NA,ASSPTGPMNTEAF
TRBJ2-4,TRBD2,TRBV6-6,12,NA,ASSYSNGIAGEY
TRBJ1-5,NA,TRBV19,11,NA,ASSDDSGQPQH
TRBJ1-4,TRBD1,TRBV19,11,few,ATRDRGDEKLF
TRBJ1-2,TRBD1,TRBV5-1,13,NA,ASSYGAPGTDGYT
TRBJ1-2,NA,TRBV27,13,NA,ASSLKPAPSNGYT
TRBJ2-1,TRBD1,TRBV7-6,17,NA,ASSAHRGRNPPSNNEQF
TRBJ2-7,TRBD2,TRBV7-9,14,NA,ASSSGAGLAAYEQY
TRBJ2-1,NA,TRBV19,12,once,ASSILGRVNEQF
TRBJ1-6,TRBD1,TRBV16,19,NA,ASSQFPPGQARPSPLLTLH
TRBJ1-2,TRBD1,TRBV5-4,11,NA,ASSDGQGYGYT
TRBJ2-4,TRBD2,TRBV4-1,14,NA,ASSVLAGDLKNIQY
TRBJ1-5,NA,TRBV5-6,12,NA,ASSLGQGYQPQH
TRBJ2-3,TRBD2,TRBV2,13,NA,ASAVERGDQDTQY
TRBJ2-2,NA,TRBV28,15,NA,ASRPGRIWRGTGELF
TRBJ1-6,TRBD1,TRBV6-5,12,NA,ASSRQGLDSPLH
TRBJ1-2,NA,TRBV4-2,13,NA,ASAAAGPLNYGYT
TRBJ2-5,NA,TRBV5-1,13,few,ASTMTGTAEETQY
TRBJ2-7,NA,TRBV4-1,13,NA,ASSQDRGISYEQY
TRBJ1-1,NA,TRBV5-6,17,once,ASSLDSRRFNPAVPEAF
TRBJ2-7,NA,TRBV5-1,10,NA,ASSLDRAGAT
TRBJ2-1,NA,TRBV12-3/TRBV12-4,11,NA,ASSIQGSGEQF
TRBJ2-5,TRBD2,TRBV9,13,NA,ASSVAGGASETQY
TRBJ2-3,TRBD2,TRBV11-1,13,once,ASSPRLASTDTQY
TRBJ2-2,TRBD1,TRBV6-5,12,once,ASTWTGTAGELF
TRBJ1-5,NA,TRBV9,14,NA,ASSAWTDRSNQPQH
TRBJ1-1,NA,TRBV11-1,12,NA,ASSLLGVNTEAF
TRBJ2-7,NA,TRBV2,10,NA,AGGLGAYEQY
TRBJ1-2,NA,TRBV9,13,few,ASSGYRSQGVGYT
TRBJ1-1,NA,TRBV6-1,13,NA,ASSEWGQGNTEAF
TRBJ2-5,TRBD1,TRBV2,13,few,ASRMTGQVQETQY
TRBJ2-3,TRBD2,TRBV10-3,16,NA,AIRPTSGKATSTDTQY
TRBJ1-3,TRBD1,TRBV28,16,NA,ASSSFPWTGRSGNTIY
TRBJ2-3,TRBD1,TRBV24-1,12,NA,ATRDRESTDTQY
TRBJ2-7,NA,TRBV2,12,NA,ASRERQASYEQY
TRBJ1-5,TRBD1,TRBV5-6,14,NA,ASSVGQGTNNQPQH
TRBJ2-7,TRBD1,TRBV2,13,once,ASRRTGHDSYEQY
TRBJ1-2,TRBD1,TRBV7-8,14,NA,ASSQARDSHFYGYT
TRBJ1-5,TRBD1,TRBV19,11,NA,ASSEGAAVPQH
TRBJ2-7,NA,TRBV10-3,9,NA,AISHTYEQY
TRBJ2-5,TRBD2,TRBV27,16,few,ASSRTPKGREAQETQY
TRBJ2-3,TRBD2,TRBV12-5,13,NA,ASGRGAASTDTQY
TRBJ1-6,TRBD1,TRBV2,12,few,AWKGTDAGSPLH
TRBJ1-4,NA,TRBV27,15,NA,ASSLRWGGATNEKLF
TRBJ1-2,TRBD1,TRBV27,13,NA,ASSPMGQLNYGYT
TRBJ1-2,TRBD1,TRBV24-1,12,NA,ATSEEYRGDGYT
TRBJ1-6,NA,TRBV3-1/TRBV3-2,12,NA,ASSTSGGGSPLH
TRBJ2-5,NA,TRBV10-1,10,NA,ASSDSQETQY
TRBJ1-6,NA,TRBV15,12,NA,ATSRQNRYEPLH
TRBJ1-4,TRBD1,TRBV4-1,13,few,ASSQLPGTGEKLF
TRBJ1-1,NA,TRBV11-2,12,NA,ASTSLQPNTEAF